The clone carrying this T cell receptor (beta chain) occurred a few times. The antigen is unknown. Read sequence stops 3 residues before the CDR3 end, and the germline J gene provides the missing end. This entry is derived from a study of T cell clonality in common variable immunodeficiency. Study results and caveats: Reportedly, TCR beta sequences from common variable immunodeficiency showed fewer deletions and N-nucleotide insertions. Compared with healthy controls, CVID subjects showed increased TCRbeta clonality, mostly in about a third. CVID subjects shared fewer TCRbeta clones than healthy controls did.

For at least one year, all CVID subjects received replacement immunoglobulin. Equal genomic DNA amounts from CVID and control samples were sequenced. This table comes from immunoSEQ multiplex PCR, and its TCRdb copy is limited to in-frame clones, with some not included. The sample presents 25,000 to 30,000 clones, none singletons. This CDR3 is built from 14 residues. Losses at the gene ends were 0 bases for V and 2 bases for J; bases not matched to a gene: 1. Germline lookup yields CDR1 LNHDA and CDR2 SQIVND (reference sequence). The V call is TRBV19, the J call TRBJ2-7; the match to TRBD1 covers 7 bases. The TCR originated in a human donor with common variable immunodeficiency. Source material: peripheral blood mononuclear cells. This CDR3 is CASSIETGPYEQYF. Incomplete CDR3 DNA: TGTGCCAGTAGTATAGAGACAGGGCCCTACGAG.